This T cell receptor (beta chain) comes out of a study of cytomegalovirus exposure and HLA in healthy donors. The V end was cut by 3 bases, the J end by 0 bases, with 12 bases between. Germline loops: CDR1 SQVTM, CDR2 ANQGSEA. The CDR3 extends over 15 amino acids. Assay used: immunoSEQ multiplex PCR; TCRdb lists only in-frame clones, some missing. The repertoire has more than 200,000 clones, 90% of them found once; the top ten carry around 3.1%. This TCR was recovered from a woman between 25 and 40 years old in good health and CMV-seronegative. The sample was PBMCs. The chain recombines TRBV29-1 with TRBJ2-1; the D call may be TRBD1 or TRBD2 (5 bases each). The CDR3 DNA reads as TGCAGCGTTGACTATTATGGGGGCTCCTACAATGAGCAGTTCTTC. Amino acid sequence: CSVDYYGGSYNEQFF.